This T cell receptor (beta chain) was retrieved from a study of T-cell memory formation after mild COVID-19. Study-level information: Clusters were largely donor specific. General observations from the study: There were some responding clones in pre-infection memory, which suggested that cross-reactive memory had joined. A balance of CD4 and CD8 characterized clones contracting day 15 to 85, whereas later expanders leaned CD4+.

On this clonotype: The antigen is not known.

CDR1 is SEHNR, CDR2 FQNEAQ, per germline (reference sequence). The CDR3 is 12 residues long. The V end was cut by 3 bases, the J end by 3 bases, with 5 bases between. Researchers used 5'RACE with constant-segment primers to make TCR alpha and TCR beta cDNA libraries that carry sample barcodes and UMIs. TCRdb processed the 5' RACE reads anew with MiXCR; each CDR3 protein has one entry. This repertoire shows roughly 80,000 distinct CDR3 sequences, about 15% found once; its top ten account for 30% to 35%. The TCR sequence derives from an adult woman who had mild COVID-19 (a few samples of this study predate the infection). Cell type and time point are not known. The rearrangement links TRBV7-9 to TRBJ1-1; no firm D call. Sequencing was done on a sample of PBMCs or a T cell subset sorted from them (not recorded which). The CDR3 is CASSFPYTEAFF. In nucleotides, the CDR3 is TGTGCCAGCAGCTTCCCGTACACTGAAGCTTTCTTT.